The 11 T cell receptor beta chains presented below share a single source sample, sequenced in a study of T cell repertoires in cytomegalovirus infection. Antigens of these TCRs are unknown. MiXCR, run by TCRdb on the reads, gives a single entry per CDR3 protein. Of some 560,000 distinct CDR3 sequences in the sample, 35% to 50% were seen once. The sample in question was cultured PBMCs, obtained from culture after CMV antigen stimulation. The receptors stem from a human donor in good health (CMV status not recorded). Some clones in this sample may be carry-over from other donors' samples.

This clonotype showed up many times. CDR3 coding DNA: TGTGCCAGCAGCTTAGTTCCCGAGCTTAGCGGTACGGGTACGCAGTATTTT. This encodes CASSLVPELSGTGTQYF. The chain employs TRBV7-2 and TRBJ2-3; a possible D gene is TRBD2 (6 bases). V lost 1 base and J lost 8, with 22 bases in between. Germline loops: CDR1 SGHTA, CDR2 FQGNSA. The CDR3 runs 17 residues.

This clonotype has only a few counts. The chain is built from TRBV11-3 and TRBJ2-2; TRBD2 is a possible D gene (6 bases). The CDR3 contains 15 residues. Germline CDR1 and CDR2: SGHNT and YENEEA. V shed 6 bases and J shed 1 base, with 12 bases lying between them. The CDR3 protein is CASSWGDENTGELFF. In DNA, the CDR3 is TGTGCCAGCAGTTGGGGGGACGAGAACACCGGGGAGCTGTTTTTT.

CDR3 loop: CASSLAIWTSATYEQYF. DNA of the CDR3: TGTGCCAGCAGCTTAGCGATTTGGACTAGCGCTACCTACGAGCAGTACTTC. This chain links TRBV7-8 with TRBJ2-7, with 9 bases that match TRBD2. Germline lookup yields CDR1 SGHVS and CDR2 FQNEAQ. The V segment lost 0 bases and the J segment 2 bases; nucleotides outside the gene matches: 8. CDR3 size: 17 residues.

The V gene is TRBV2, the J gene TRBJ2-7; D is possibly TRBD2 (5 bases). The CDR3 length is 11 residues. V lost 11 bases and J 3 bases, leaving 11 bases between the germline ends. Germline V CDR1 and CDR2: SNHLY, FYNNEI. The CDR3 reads CASLRGYEQYF. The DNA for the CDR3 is TGTGCCTCCCTACGGGGCTACGAGCAGTACTTC.

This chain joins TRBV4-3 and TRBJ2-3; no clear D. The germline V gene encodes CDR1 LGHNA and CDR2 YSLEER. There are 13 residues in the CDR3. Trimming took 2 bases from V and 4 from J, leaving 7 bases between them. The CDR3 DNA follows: TGCGCCAGCAGCCAACTAGAGTCAGATACGCAGTATTTT. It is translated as CASSQLESDTQYF.

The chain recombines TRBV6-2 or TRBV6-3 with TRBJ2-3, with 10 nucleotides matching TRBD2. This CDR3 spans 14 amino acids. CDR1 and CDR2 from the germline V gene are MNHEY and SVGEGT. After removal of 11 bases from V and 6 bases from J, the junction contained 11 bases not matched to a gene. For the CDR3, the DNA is TGTGCCGGCCGCAGCGGGAGGGCTAACGATACGCAGTATTTT. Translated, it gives CAGRSGRANDTQYF.

The CDR3 DNA sequence: TGTGCCAGCTCACCACCGGGGGAGCGGGATAGATACGAGCAGTACTTC. The encoded protein is CASSPPGERDRYEQYF. The J gene is TRBJ2-7, the V gene TRBV18, with 7 bases fitting TRBD2. The trim removed 0 bases at V and 4 bases at J, leaving 9 bases unmatched. Per germline, CDR1 KGHSH and CDR2 LQKENI. CDR3 length equals 16 residues.

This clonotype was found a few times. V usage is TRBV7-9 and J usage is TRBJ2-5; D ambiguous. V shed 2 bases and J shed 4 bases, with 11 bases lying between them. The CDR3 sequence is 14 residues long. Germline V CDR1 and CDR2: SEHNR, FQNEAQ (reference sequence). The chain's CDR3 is CASSLTYARETQYF. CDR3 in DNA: TGTGCCAGCAGCTTAACGTACGCGAGAGAGACCCAGTACTTC. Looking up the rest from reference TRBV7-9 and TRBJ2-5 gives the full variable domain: DTGVSQNPRHKITKRGQNVTFRCDPISEHNRLYWYRQTLGQGPEFLTYFQNEAQLEKSRLLSDRFSAERPKGSFSTLEIQRTEQGDSAMYLCASSLTYARETQYFGPGTRLLVL.

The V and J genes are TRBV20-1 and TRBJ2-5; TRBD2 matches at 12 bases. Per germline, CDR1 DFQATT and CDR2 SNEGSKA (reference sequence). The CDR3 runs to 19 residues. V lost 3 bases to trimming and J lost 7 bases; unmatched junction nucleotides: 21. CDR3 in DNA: TGCAGTGCTAGTCAAGTCGACCCTAGCGGGGGGGGACTAGCAGGGACCCAGTACTTC. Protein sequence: CSASQVDPSGGGLAGTQYF.

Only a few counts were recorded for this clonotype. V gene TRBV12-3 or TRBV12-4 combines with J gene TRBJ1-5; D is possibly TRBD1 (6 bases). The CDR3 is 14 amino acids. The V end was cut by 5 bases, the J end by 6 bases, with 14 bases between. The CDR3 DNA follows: TGTGCCAGCAGTCTTCCCGGGGGCTCTCAGCCCCAGCATTTT. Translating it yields CASSLPGGSQPQHF.

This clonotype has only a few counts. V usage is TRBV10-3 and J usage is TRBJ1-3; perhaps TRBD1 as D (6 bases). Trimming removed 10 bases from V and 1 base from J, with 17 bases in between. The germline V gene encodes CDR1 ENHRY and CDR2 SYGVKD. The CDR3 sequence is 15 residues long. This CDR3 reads CATGGQVPSGNTIYF. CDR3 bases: TGTGCCACCGGGGGGCAGGTTCCTTCTGGAAACACCATATATTTT.